This entry lists 14 T cell receptor beta chains sequenced from one sample in a study of identical twins (dated by TCRdb to about 2016). The library relied on 5' RACE. The reads were generated on an Illumina HiSeq 2000. Through fastp at Q25 and MiXCR, TCRdb rebuilt clones from the public reads, retaining in-frame beta chains. Each entry merges the rows of one CDR3 protein and shows their most common DNA and genes. For this sample the table gives 640,000 or so distinct CDR3 sequences, of which approximately 6.1% were detected only once. Together, the top ten hold roughly 1.6% of the sample. Material for sequencing was naive T cells sorted from blood. The cell subset or site label corresponds to: cells isolated with a human naive T-cell isolation kit. These receptors came from a man between 18 and 29 years old in good health.

The V call is TRBV19, the J call TRBJ2-1; no firm D call. V was pared by 4 bases and J by 4 bases, with 14 bases between. The germline gives CDR1 LNHDA, CDR2 SQIVND (reference sequence). This CDR3 comprises 15 residues. Written as DNA, the CDR3 is TGTGCCAGTAGTAAGATTGGAGTCTTTTACAATGAGCAGTTCTTC. Amino acid sequence: CASSKIGVFYNEQFF.

This clonotype was observed many times. The gene calls are TRBV7-2 and TRBJ2-5, with a possible D match to TRBD1 (6 bases). The ends were cut back, 5 bases at V and 0 bases at J, with 13 bases in the middle. Germline assignment: CDR1 SGHTA and CDR2 FQGNSA. The CDR3 sequence is 15 residues long. CDR3 protein: CASSRGQRYQETQYF. The CDR3 region has the DNA TGTGCCAGCAGCAGGGGACAAAGGTACCAAGAGACCCAGTACTTC. Combining the CDR3 with reference TRBV7-2 and TRBJ2-5 gives the whole variable domain GAGVSQSPSNKVTEKGKDVELRCDPISGHTALYWYRQSLGQGLEFLIYFQGNSAPDKSGLPSDRFSAERTGGSVSTLTIQRTQQEDSAVYLCASSRGQRYQETQYFGPGTRLLVL.

In its sample, this clonotype was seen a few times. DNA for the CDR3: TGCGCCAGCAGAGAGACTAGCTTATACACAGATACGCAGTATTTT. The encoded protein is CASRETSLYTDTQYF. The rearrangement links TRBV4-1 to TRBJ2-3; 7 nucleotides align to TRBD2. The CDR3 is made up of 15 amino acids. Per the germline V gene, CDR1 is MGHRA and CDR2 is YSYEKL. Trimming took 6 bases from V and 2 from J; bases not matched to a gene: 8.

This clonotype turned up a few times. V usage is TRBV6-5 and J usage is TRBJ2-1, with 7 bases fitting TRBD1. In germline, CDR1 is MNHEY, CDR2 SVGAGI. Germline trimming cut 4 bases from V and 12 bases from J; bases unmatched to any gene: 6. The CDR3 covers 12 residues. The CDR3 reads CASSLDRVSQFF. For the CDR3, the DNA is TGTGCCAGCAGTTTAGACAGGGTATCGCAGTTCTTC.

This clonotype was recorded at least ten times. The DNA for the CDR3 is TGCAGCGTTGAACTCGGGGAGCTGTTTTTT. It specifies CSVELGELFF. The J gene is TRBJ2-2, the V gene TRBV29-1, with D hard to call. Germline V lookup: CDR1 SQVTM, CDR2 ANQGSEA. This CDR3 comprises 10 residues. The V end lost 2 bases, the J end lost 7 bases, and 2 bases lay between the germline ends.

This clonotype was detected a few times. The chain combines TRBV18 with TRBJ2-2, with D possibly TRBD2 on 6 matching bases. CDR3 length: 15 residues. The germline V and J ends were trimmed by 3 bases and 4 bases, with 12 bases remaining between them. Per the germline V gene, CDR1 is KGHSH and CDR2 is LQKENI. The CDR3 sequence is CASSPGGASTGELFF. For the CDR3, the DNA is TGTGCCAGCTCACCTGGAGGGGCCAGCACCGGGGAGCTGTTTTTT. Based on the CDR3 plus reference TRBV18 and TRBJ2-2, the full variable domain is NAGVMQNPRHLVRRRGQEARLRCSPMKGHSHVYWYRQLPEEGLKFMVYLQKENIIDESGMPKERFSAEFPKEGPSILRIQQVVRGDSAAYFCASSPGGASTGELFFGEGSRLTVL.

This sequence joins TRBV5-5 and TRBJ2-6; D is perhaps TRBD1 (6 bases). Per germline, CDR1 SGHKS and CDR2 YYEKEE (reference sequence). Trimming took off 4 bases at V and 4 bases at J, with 18 bases between the two ends. This CDR3 spans 17 amino acids. The CDR3 nucleotides are TGTGCCAGCAGCGTTGTCCCAGGGGCGCAAGGGGCCAACGTCCTGACTTTC. Its protein product is CASSVVPGAQGANVLTF.

This clonotype was observed a handful of times. The genes are TRBV5-1 and TRBJ1-1, with 10 bases that match TRBD1. The CDR3 extends over 17 amino acids. V gave up 0 bases and J gave up 1 base; unmatched junction bases: 6. Germline values: CDR1 SGHRS, CDR2 YFSETQ. This CDR3 is CASSLEGQGNWNTEAFF. In nucleotides, the CDR3 is TGCGCCAGCAGCTTGGAGGGACAGGGGAATTGGAACACTGAAGCTTTCTTT.

The chain joins TRBV9 to TRBJ2-3; 10 nucleotides match TRBD2. Germline values: CDR1 SGDLS, CDR2 YYNGEE. The V segment lost 4 bases and the J segment 6 bases; nucleotides outside the gene matches: 5. This CDR3 spans 14 amino acids. CDR3 region: CASSFRLAGDTQYF. The CDR3 DNA reads as TGTGCCAGCAGCTTCCGACTAGCGGGTGATACGCAGTATTTT.

The table lists this clonotype with many counts. V gene TRBV12-3 or TRBV12-4 combines with J gene TRBJ2-6; a possible D gene is TRBD1 (6 bases). V shed 6 bases and J shed 3 bases, with 12 bases lying between them. CDR3 size: 15 residues. The CDR3 protein is CASSSTGGGANVLTF. For the CDR3, the DNA is TGTGCCAGCAGCTCGACAGGAGGTGGGGCCAACGTCCTGACTTTC.

This chain links TRBV20-1 with TRBJ2-3; no firm D call. Germline V CDR1 and CDR2: DFQATT, SNEGSKA (reference sequence). CDR3 length: 11 residues. The germline V and J ends were trimmed by 0 bases and 9 bases, with 7 bases remaining between them. The CDR3, as DNA: TGCAGTGCTAGAGATCCCGGGACGCAGTATTTT. Translation gives CSARDPGTQYF.

At least ten counts were recorded for this clonotype. In DNA form, the CDR3 reads TGTGCCAGCAGTCAAGGACAGACCTACGAGCAGTACTTC. It codes for CASSQGQTYEQYF. The V call is TRBV7-8, the J call TRBJ2-7, with D maybe TRBD1 (6 bases). The germline V and J ends were trimmed by 6 bases and 2 bases, with 11 bases remaining between them. The CDR3 length is 13 residues. Germline loops: CDR1 SGHVS, CDR2 FQNEAQ.

In this sample, this clonotype turned up a few times. This chain links TRBV7-2 with TRBJ2-6, with D perhaps matching TRBD2 (6 bases). This CDR3 spans 17 amino acids. Germline lookup yields CDR1 SGHTA and CDR2 FQGNSA. Trimming took 0 bases from V and 1 from J, leaving 10 bases between them. The CDR3 is CASSLAGGFSGANVLTF. The CDR3 DNA sequence: TGTGCCAGCAGCTTAGCGGGAGGTTTTTCTGGGGCCAACGTCCTGACTTTC.

This clonotype was detected ten times or more. This chain links TRBV4-2 with TRBJ2-1; TRBD2 aligns across 7 bases. Trimming at V came to 1 base and at J to 7 bases, leaving 10 bases not matched to a gene. CDR3 size: 16 residues. Germline V CDR1 and CDR2: LGHNA, YNFKEQ. CDR3 nucleotides: TGTGCCAGCAGCCAAGTGGGAGGGCCTAACGAGAATGAGCAGTTCTTC. This sequence encodes CASSQVGGPNENEQFF.